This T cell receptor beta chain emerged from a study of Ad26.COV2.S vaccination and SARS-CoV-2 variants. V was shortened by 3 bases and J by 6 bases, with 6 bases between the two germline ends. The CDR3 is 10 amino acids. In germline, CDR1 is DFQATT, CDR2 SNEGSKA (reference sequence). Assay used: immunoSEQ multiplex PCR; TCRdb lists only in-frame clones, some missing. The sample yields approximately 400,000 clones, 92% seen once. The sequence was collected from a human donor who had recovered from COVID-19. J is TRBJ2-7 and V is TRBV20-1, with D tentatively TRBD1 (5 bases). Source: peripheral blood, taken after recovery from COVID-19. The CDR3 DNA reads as TGCAGTGCTAGTGGGGCCGAGCAGTACTTC. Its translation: CSASGAEQYF.